What follows are 14 T cell receptor beta chains derived from one specimen sequenced in a study of T cells in Graves' hyperthyroidism and ophthalmopathy. Amplification yielded TCR beta CDR3 regions, with RNA transcripts as the source. Primed by the HTBI set, a first-round RT-PCR was run on the TCR CDR3. TCRdb re-called the multiplex PCR reads through MiXCR, storing one row per CDR3 protein. The repertoire consists of 550,000 to 850,000 distinct CDR3 sequences, with under 20% occurring once and the leading ten covering about a sixth. Sequenced sample: blood. The receptors come from a woman aged 50 to 60 with Graves' hyperthyroidism that later progressed to Graves' ophthalmopathy.

This clonotype has only a few counts. The chain uses TRBV27 and TRBJ1-1; weak D call: TRBD1 (5 bases). Trimming left V 3 bases short and J 3 bases short, with 14 bases between. Germline loops: CDR1 MNHEY, CDR2 SMNVEV (reference sequence). CDR3 length equals 15 residues. DNA of the CDR3: TGTGCCAGCAGTTTCTCCGAGGGAGGGGACACTGAAGCTTTCTTT. Its translation: CASSFSEGGDTEAFF.

In its sample, this clonotype was seen a few times. The V and J genes are TRBV6-5 and TRBJ2-3, with 9 bases fitting TRBD1. Germline lookup yields CDR1 MNHEY and CDR2 SVGAGI. This CDR3 is built from 17 residues. V was clipped by 0 bases and J by 4 bases; unmatched bases: 8. This CDR3 reads CASSYSIPGQGPDTQYF. In nucleotides, the CDR3 is TGTGCCAGCAGTTACTCGATTCCGGGACAGGGACCAGATACGCAGTATTTT.

Worth noting for this clonotype: One end of the junction varies from germline; a read error may be responsible. This chain connects TRBV18 to TRBJ1-6; D perhaps matches TRBD1 (6 bases). Per germline, CDR1 KGHSH and CDR2 LQKENI. This CDR3 comprises 15 residues. This chain's CDR3 is CASSPPGGVNPPLHF. CDR3 nucleotides: TGTGCCAGCTCACCACCGGGGGGCGTTAATCCACCCCTCCACTTT.

This clonotype occurred many times. The rearrangement joins TRBV20-1 to TRBJ2-1; a weak D match, TRBD1 (6 bases). V dropped 5 bases and J dropped 6 bases, with 17 bases sitting between them. There are 14 residues in the CDR3. Germline CDR1 reads DFQATT; CDR2 reads SNEGSKA (reference sequence). CDR3 DNA sequence: TGCAGTGCTTCCTCAGGGGCGCCCCTCAATGAGCAGTTCTTC. As protein: CSASSGAPLNEQFF.

In its sample, this clonotype was seen a few times. This chain links TRBV6-6 with TRBJ1-2, with a weak D call TRBD1 (5 bases). In germline, CDR1 is MNHNY, CDR2 SVGAGI (reference sequence). CDR3 length equals 16 residues. Between the trimmed V and J ends, which lost 0 bases and 3 bases, there was a span of 14 bases. The CDR3 region is CASSYSLTWGDYGYTF. CDR3 nucleotide sequence: TGTGCCAGCAGTTACTCCCTAACGTGGGGGGACTATGGCTACACCTTC.

This clonotype was found many times. The chain employs TRBV3-1 and TRBJ1-6; D is unresolved. Germline CDR1 is LGHDT and CDR2 is YNNKEL (reference sequence). The length of the CDR3 is 16 residues. Deletions cut 7 bases from V and 0 bases from J, with 13 bases between. The CDR3 spells CASTPTHTSYNSPLHF. CDR3 DNA sequence: TGTGCCAGCACCCCGACACACACCTCCTATAATTCACCCCTCCACTTT.

This clonotype was counted many times. The V and J genes are TRBV30 and TRBJ1-2; no reliable D call. Trimming pared 3 bases from V and 3 bases from J, leaving 11 bases between. Germline loops: CDR1 GTSNPN, CDR2 SVGIG (reference sequence). CDR3 length equals 13 residues. The chain's CDR3 is CAWRPPGYYGYTF. CDR3 in DNA: TGTGCCTGGAGGCCCCCTGGCTACTATGGCTACACCTTC.

This clonotype was counted a few times. The CDR3 region has the DNA TGTGCCAGCAGAACCGCCGGGACAGGCAGCTCTGGGGCCAACGTCCTGACTTTC. It codes for CASRTAGTGSSGANVLTF. The chain recombines TRBV11-2 with TRBJ2-6; 8 bases line up with TRBD1. The CDR3 has 18 amino acids. Trimming removed 6 bases from V and 0 bases from J; junction bases left unmatched: 10. Germline V gives CDR1 SGHAT, CDR2 FQNNGV.

The table lists this clonotype with a few counts. This rearrangement joins TRBV7-9 to TRBJ2-5; D might be TRBD1 or TRBD2, each matching 5 bases. This CDR3 spans 15 amino acids. V was pared by 0 bases and J by 5 bases, with 13 bases between. CDR1 and CDR2 (germline): SEHNR, FQNEAQ (reference sequence). DNA of the CDR3: TGTGCCAGCAGCTTAGCCGGGACCCACCGGGAGACCCAGTACTTC. Protein product: CASSLAGTHRETQYF. The variable domain in full, completed from reference TRBV7-9 and TRBJ2-5, reads DTGVSQNPRHKITKRGQNVTFRCDPISEHNRLYWYRQTLGQGPEFLTYFQNEAQLEKSRLLSDRFSAERPKGSFSTLEIQRTEQGDSAMYLCASSLAGTHRETQYFGPGTRLLVL.

This clonotype was counted between two and nine times. This chain joins TRBV7-9 and TRBJ2-1; TRBD2 agrees at 9 bases. Germline V gene data show CDR1 as SEHNR and CDR2 as FQNEAQ (reference sequence). V lost 5 bases and J lost 2; bases outside the gene matches: 7. The CDR3 loop spans 16 amino acids. The CDR3 nucleotides are TGTGCCAGCAGCCCCGCGGGGGGGACTGCCTACAATGAGCAGTTCTTC. Translation: CASSPAGGTAYNEQFF.

The rearrangement links TRBV19 to TRBJ2-3; 7 nucleotides match TRBD2. Germline lookup yields CDR1 LNHDA and CDR2 SQIVND (reference sequence). The CDR3 is made up of 15 amino acids. Trimming at V came to 4 bases and at J to 1 base, leaving 5 bases not matched to a gene. The CDR3 DNA follows: TGTGCCAGTAGTAGGGGGGACTACCGCACAGATACGCAGTATTTT. Its protein is CASSRGDYRTDTQYF.

This clonotype was seen a handful of times. The CDR3 coding sequence is TGTGCCATCAGTGAGTCAAGGACAGGTCAAAATTCACCCCTCCACTTT. It encodes CAISESRTGQNSPLHF. V is TRBV10-3 and J is TRBJ1-6; 7 nucleotides match TRBD1. CDR1 and CDR2 (germline): ENHRY, SYGVKD. The CDR3 has 16 amino acids. V gave up 0 bases and J gave up 7 bases; unmatched junction bases: 6.

This clonotype came up many times. The V and J genes are TRBV6-1 and TRBJ2-1; D may be TRBD2 (6 bases). CDR1 is MNHNS and CDR2 is SASEGT in the germline V gene. V was clipped by 5 bases and J by 0 bases, with 14 bases between them. CDR3 length: 16 amino acids. CDR3 coding DNA: TGTGCCAGCAGTTATAGGGCGGGAAGCTCCTACAATGAGCAGTTCTTC. It is translated as CASSYRAGSSYNEQFF.

The chain has TRBV4-1 and TRBJ1-1; D remains unclear. The germline V and J ends were trimmed by 1 base and 4 bases, with 10 bases remaining between them. Germline V gives CDR1 MGHRA, CDR2 YSYEKL. The CDR3 covers 14 residues. CDR3 sequence: CASSQAPMGTEAFF. The DNA for the CDR3 is TGCGCCAGCAGCCAAGCACCCATGGGCACTGAAGCTTTCTTT.